The T cell receptor beta chain under discussion was sequenced for a study of cytomegalovirus exposure and HLA in healthy donors. General study points: In vitro assays verified that a few CMV-associated chains recognized CMV antigens specifically. A prior analysis recorded that most TCR beta V segments were productive about 90% or about 30% of the time.

Amplification used 60 Vbeta primers and 13 Jbeta primers. Sequenced by immunoSEQ multiplex PCR; TCRdb stores in-frame clones only, minus some. Among around 87,000 clones listed, approximately 81% were seen once. This CDR3 has 16 residues. Losses at the gene ends were 4 bases for V and 4 bases for J; bases not matched to a gene: 8. From germline, CDR1 is LNHDA and CDR2 SQIVND (reference sequence). A word on this clone: Its antigen is as yet unknown.

Sequenced: PBMCs. This chain connects TRBV19 to TRBJ2-2; 8 nucleotides align to TRBD1. This sequence was found in a girl aged 2 to 9 in good health and CMV-seropositive. CDR3 nucleotide sequence: TGTGCCAGTAGTAGATCAACAGGGGGGTTCACCGGGGAGCTGTTTTTT. Its protein product is CASSRSTGGFTGELFF. Complete variable domain (other parts from reference TRBV19 and TRBJ2-2): DGGITQSPKYLFRKEGQNVTLSCEQNLNHDAMYWYRQDPGQGLRLIYYSQIVNDFQKGDIAEGYSVSREKKESFPLTVTSAQKNPTAFYLCASSRSTGGFTGELFFGEGSRLTVL.